The entry below gives a single T cell receptor (beta chain) sequence along with its context. In the original analysis: Amplification from reference gene primers served as the basis for estimated nucleated cell counts. Sequenced by immunoSEQ multiplex PCR; TCRdb stores in-frame clones only, minus some. V, J and clone size were drawn from that table, and D and trimming were deduced from the DNA. The sample has 250,000 to 300,000 clones, 88% seen once; the top ten hold 0.95% to 1%. This specimen comes from a study of blood T cell repertoires in COVID-19. In the study overall: Some COVID-19 samples were acute and others convalescent; all came from the United States, Italy and Spain. Sources were T cells, B-cell-depleted T cells, or PBMCs; the material itself was cDNA or gDNA.

Source material: peripheral blood. The clonotype originates from a woman aged 40 to 49 who had recovered from COVID-19.

Here the CDR3 reads CASSLTGGLANEQYF. As DNA, the CDR3 is TGTGCCAGCAGCCTCACCGGCGGACTAGCCAACGAGCAGTACTTC. This sequence joins TRBV5-4 and TRBJ2-7; 8 nucleotides align to TRBD2. Trimming removed 4 bases from V and 5 bases from J; junction bases left unmatched: 11. The germline CDR1 and CDR2 sequences are SGHNT and YYREEE (reference sequence). The length of the CDR3 is 15 residues.